This TCR beta chain came from a study of shared clonotypes between healthy human individuals. Germline V CDR1 and CDR2: SGHRS, YFSETQ. The CDR3 totals 17 residues. Between the trimmed V and J ends, which lost 4 bases and 8 bases, there was a span of 24 bases. Genomic DNA per cell subset filled all wells of several immunoSEQ plates. Bulk PBMC genomic DNA spanned ten immunoSEQ deep plates. Assay used: immunoSEQ multiplex PCR; TCRdb lists only in-frame clones, some missing. Here the sample spans about 490,000 clones, about 84% being singletons. There are a few counts of this clone. A read error may be the cause here, since a much bigger clone is one base away. Recent vaccinations or acute infections were absent in the healthy HIV-negative adult donors.

This sequence was found in a woman aged 40 to 50 in good health. Some clones in this sample may be carry-over from other donors' samples. The chain carries TRBV5-1 and TRBJ1-4; a weak D match, TRBD1 (5 bases). The sequenced material came from PBMCs. The CDR3 is CASSVGLGVNYGEKLFF. In DNA form, the CDR3 reads TGCGCCAGCAGCGTGGGTTTGGGGGTGAATTACGGGGAAAAACTGTTTTTT.